This T cell receptor (beta chain) was recovered during a study of blood T cell repertoires in COVID-19. Study background: T cells, B-cell-depleted T cells, or PBMCs provided the cDNA or gDNA that served as material.

Methods used by the authors: Estimation of nucleated cell counts relied on the amplification of reference gene primers. Only in-frame clones appear in the TCRdb table, and some are missing; sequencing was by immunoSEQ multiplex PCR. V, J and clone size derive from that table, while D and trimming were established from the DNA sequence. The table shows over 200,000 clones, with under 90% occurring only once. Recovered participants had two consecutive negative NP/OP PCR tests, healthcare professional clearance, or symptom resolution. V was shortened by 4 bases and J by 0 bases, with 15 bases between the two germline ends. This CDR3 has 16 residues. Germline V CDR1 and CDR2: MGHDK, SYGVNS.

The sequenced sample was PBMCs or T cells enriched from blood (not recorded which). The V call is TRBV25-1, the J call TRBJ1-1; weak D call: TRBD1 (6 bases). The sequence came from a man in his sixties who had recovered from COVID-19. CDR3 sequence: CASSVRDTGLNTEAFF. DNA of the CDR3: TGTGCCAGCAGTGTCCGGGACACAGGATTGAACACTGAAGCTTTCTTT.